These 26 T cell receptor beta chains were sequenced from one sample in a study of blood T cells in healthy people across ages (dated by TCRdb to between 2015 and 2017). Libraries were made using 5' RACE. TCRdb shows the sequencer as Illumina HiSeq 2500. A second PCR of roughly 7 to 12 cycles was run with a J-beta primer mix and a sample-barcoded 5' primer. In-frame beta chains were kept once TCRdb had trimmed the public reads at Q25 with fastp and called clones with MiXCR. Rows with one shared CDR3 protein collapse into an entry with the most common genes and DNA. The sample table lists 950,000 to 1,200,000 distinct CDR3 sequences, approximately 38% of them with a count of one. Under 15% of the sample comes from the top ten. The specimen sequenced was blood. Receptor source: a man younger than 35 in good health.

The genes are TRBV9 and TRBJ2-3; 8 nucleotides line up with TRBD1. The CDR3 length is 17 residues. CDR1 is SGDLS, CDR2 YYNGEE, per germline. The V gene end was trimmed by 3 bases and the J gene end by 2 bases; junction bases not matched to a gene: 11. As DNA, the CDR3 is TGTGCCAGCAGCGCTCCCCGGACAGGGTTGAACACAGATACGCAGTATTTT. Residues: CASSAPRTGLNTDTQYF.

The chain carries TRBV20-1 and TRBJ2-1; possible D gene TRBD2, 5 bases. The last part of the DNA fits TRBJ2-7 better; the J call may be wrong. The CDR3 is made up of 14 amino acids. Germline V gives CDR1 DFQATT, CDR2 SNEGSKA (reference sequence). In nucleotides, the CDR3 is TGCAGTGCTAGGCCGGGGAGCTCCTACAATGAGCAGTACTTC. Translation gives CSARPGSSYNEQYF.

This clonotype was seen only a few times. The chain employs TRBV11-2 and TRBJ2-7; 7 nucleotides match TRBD1. With 5 bases clipped from V and 3 bases from J, the junction kept 10 bases outside the gene matches. The germline V gene encodes CDR1 SGHAT and CDR2 FQNNGV. The CDR3 is 15 residues long. The CDR3: CASSGTQGRLYEQYF. For the CDR3, the DNA is TGTGCCAGCAGCGGAACACAGGGGAGACTCTACGAGCAGTACTTC.

The chain carries TRBV15 and TRBJ1-1, with no clear D. The V and J ends lost 5 bases and 1 base respectively, with 8 bases between them. The germline V gene encodes CDR1 LNHNV and CDR2 YYDKDF (reference sequence). The CDR3 length is 13 residues. The CDR3 sequence is CATSLSRNTEAFF. The CDR3 DNA sequence: TGTGCCACCAGCCTGAGCAGGAACACTGAAGCTTTCTTT.

This clonotype has just a few counts. The rearrangement joins TRBV4-1 to TRBJ1-4; 10 nucleotides align to TRBD1. The CDR3 is made up of 15 amino acids. With 3 bases clipped from V and 14 bases from J, the junction kept 12 bases outside the gene matches. Germline V gene data show CDR1 as MGHRA and CDR2 as YSYEKL. The CDR3 sequence: CASSQETGGVGKLFF. The CDR3 DNA follows: TGCGCCAGCAGCCAGGAGACAGGGGGCGTGGGAAAGCTGTTTTTT.

This clonotype was observed a handful of times. The CDR3 nucleotides are TGTGCCTCGGCCGGGGGCCCCGGCGAGCAGTACTTC. It specifies CASAGGPGEQYF. V and J are TRBV27 and TRBJ2-7; D possibly matches TRBD1 or TRBD2 (6 bases each). Trimming left V 11 bases short and J 6 bases short, with 17 bases between. This CDR3 is 12 amino acids long. Germline CDR1 is MNHEY and CDR2 is SMNVEV (reference sequence).

This clonotype was recorded a few times. The gene calls are TRBV29-1 and TRBJ2-5, with D perhaps matching TRBD1 (6 bases). V gave up 3 bases and J gave up 5 bases, with 16 bases separating them. Per germline, CDR1 SQVTM and CDR2 ANQGSEA. The CDR3 has 14 amino acids. CDR3 in amino acids: CSVDRIGGGETQYF. As DNA, the CDR3 is TGCAGCGTTGATCGGATTGGGGGCGGGGAGACCCAGTACTTC. Full variable domain (outside the CDR3, taken from reference TRBV29-1 and TRBJ2-5): SAVISQKPSRDICQRGTSLTIQCQVDSQVTMMFWYRQQPGQSLTLIATANQGSEATYESGFVIDKFPISRPNLTFSTLTVSNMSPEDSSIYLCSVDRIGGGETQYFGPGTRLLVL.

There are a few counts of this clonotype. The V gene is TRBV6-1, the J gene TRBJ2-5; possible D gene TRBD1, 6 bases. The germline V gene has CDR1 MNHNS and CDR2 SASEGT. The ends were cut back, 6 bases at V and 2 bases at J, with 10 bases in the middle. This CDR3 contains 13 residues. CDR3 nucleotides: TGTGCCAGCAGAGGGGACAATCAAGAGACCCAGTACTTC. It codes for CASRGDNQETQYF.

The V and J genes are TRBV7-8 and TRBJ1-6; D call uncertain. Trimming removed 2 bases at V and 5 bases at J, with 22 bases between. CDR3 size: 19 residues. Germline values: CDR1 SGHVS, CDR2 FQNEAQ. The CDR3 nucleotides read TGTGCCAGCAGCTTACGGTGGTCGTGGCGGCAGAGTGATAATTCACCCCTCCACTTT. Translating it yields CASSLRWSWRQSDNSPLHF.

This clonotype was seen a handful of times. This chain uses TRBV29-1 with TRBJ1-1; possibly TRBD1 for D (6 bases). The germline CDR1 and CDR2 sequences are SQVTM and ANQGSEA. The CDR3 runs to 12 residues. V lost 3 bases, J lost 4 bases, and 9 bases lay in between. CDR3 region: CSVDQGTTEAFF. For the CDR3, the DNA is TGCAGCGTTGATCAGGGGACCACTGAAGCTTTCTTT.

This clonotype has only a few counts. The chain uses TRBV4-2 and TRBJ2-3; 16 bases match TRBD2. This CDR3 is 17 amino acids long. CDR1 and CDR2 (germline): LGHNA, YNFKEQ. J lost 3 bases, V lost 4 bases, and 4 bases had no gene match. CDR3 protein: CASSPGTSGGATDTQYF. In DNA, the CDR3 is TGTGCCAGCAGCCCTGGGACTAGCGGGGGGGCGACAGATACGCAGTATTTT.

The gene calls are TRBV6-6 and TRBJ1-4, with D possibly being TRBD1 (6 bases). CDR3 length: 16 residues. Germline-derived CDR1 and CDR2 are MNHNY and SVGAGI (reference sequence). The V end was cut by 0 bases, the J end by 8 bases, with 16 bases between. The CDR3 nucleotides are TGTGCCAGCAGTTACTCCCCGGGGGGGCAGCGAGAAAAACTGTTTTTT. Translating it yields CASSYSPGGQREKLFF.

CDR3 in DNA: TGTGCCAGCAGCTCCTCTAATTTTTATGGCTACACCTTC. This gives the protein CASSSSNFYGYTF. The chain uses TRBV7-2 and TRBJ1-2; D ambiguous. V lost 4 bases and J 5 bases, leaving 11 bases between the germline ends. There are 13 residues in the CDR3. Germline V gene lookup returns CDR1 SGHTA and CDR2 FQGNSA.

The rearrangement joins TRBV24-1 to TRBJ2-5; a possible D gene is TRBD2 (6 bases). Trimming left V 3 bases short and J 11 bases short, with 27 bases between. Germline loops: CDR1 KGHDR, CDR2 SFDVKD. This CDR3 has 17 residues. CDR3 in amino acids: CATSDPAGQGGGNEQYF. The CDR3 nucleotides read TGTGCCACCAGTGATCCTGCGGGGCAGGGTGGCGGGAATGAGCAGTACTTC.

In its sample, this clonotype was seen a few times. The V gene is TRBV9, the J gene TRBJ2-5, with 14 positions matching TRBD2. The CDR3 is 20 amino acids. From germline, CDR1 is SGDLS and CDR2 YYNGEE. The V gene end was trimmed by 4 bases and the J gene end by 2 bases; junction bases not matched to a gene: 16. This CDR3 reads CASSLNTRTSGGIQQETQYF. The CDR3 DNA reads TGTGCCAGCAGCTTAAACACTCGGACTAGCGGGGGGATACAACAAGAGACCCAGTACTTC.

The chain carries TRBV13 and TRBJ1-2; tentative D call: TRBD1 (5 bases). CDR3 length: 16 residues. CDR1 PRHDT and CDR2 FYEKMQ come from the germline V gene (reference sequence). Trimming removed 1 base at V and 0 bases at J, with 12 bases between. This CDR3 is CASSLVPGQPNYGYTF. CDR3 bases: TGTGCCAGCAGCTTAGTCCCCGGACAACCTAACTATGGCTACACCTTC.

This clonotype was counted only a few times. CDR3 sequence: CASSLGLGFRRQYF. The CDR3 DNA reads as TGTGCCAGCAGTTTAGGGCTGGGGTTTAGAAGGCAGTATTTT. The V call is TRBV12-3 or TRBV12-4, the J call TRBJ2-3, with D unclear. V lost 1 base, J lost 11 bases, and 16 bases lay in between. The CDR3 totals 14 residues.

With regard to this clonotype: Given a much more abundant clone one base away, this may be a read error. The chain has TRBV7-9 and TRBJ1-1; D not certain. The CDR3 is 14 residues long. The V and J ends lost 5 bases and 3 bases respectively, with 13 bases between them. Germline loops: CDR1 SEHNR, CDR2 FQNEAQ (reference sequence). The DNA for the CDR3 is TGTGCCAGCAGCCCACGAAGGGTGGACACTGAAGCTTTCTTT. Encoded protein: CASSPRRVDTEAFF.

This chain links TRBV29-1 with TRBJ2-7; TRBD1 is a possible D gene (5 bases). CDR1 and CDR2 from the germline V gene are SQVTM and ANQGSEA. There are 14 residues in the CDR3. V was shortened by 6 bases and J by 1 base, with 16 bases between the two germline ends. As DNA, the CDR3 is TGCAGCGTCCTAGTCCCCACAGGTTCCTACGAGCAGTACTTC. The encoded protein is CSVLVPTGSYEQYF.

The chain employs TRBV18 and TRBJ2-4; TRBD1 agrees at 9 bases. The closer fit of TRBJ2-7 to the DNA end suggests the J call may be wrong. Germline loops: CDR1 KGHSH, CDR2 LQKENI. The CDR3 sequence is 15 residues long. This CDR3 reads CASSQPGQGAYEQYF. In DNA, the CDR3 is TGTGCCAGCTCACAACCGGGACAGGGTGCCTACGAGCAGTACTTC.

This clonotype showed up just a few times. J is TRBJ1-2 and V is TRBV5-1; D not certain. Germline values: CDR1 SGHRS, CDR2 YFSETQ. CDR3 length equals 14 residues. V gave up 0 bases and J gave up 6 bases, with 12 bases separating them. The CDR3 region is CASSLEAGINGYTF. CDR3 DNA sequence: TGCGCCAGCAGCTTGGAAGCAGGAATAAATGGCTACACCTTC.

This clonotype came up a few times. The V call is TRBV6-6, the J call TRBJ1-5, with D possibly matching TRBD1 (5 bases). Looked up from germline, CDR1 is MNHNY and CDR2 is SVGAGI (reference sequence). The V gene lost 6 bases and the J gene lost 0 bases, with 18 bases spanning the gap. The CDR3 is 17 amino acids. CDR3 in DNA: TGTGCCAGCAGCCCCAGACAGCCAAACTATAGCAATCAGCCCCAGCATTTT. Its translation is CASSPRQPNYSNQPQHF.

In nucleotides, the CDR3 is TGTGCCAGCAGCTTATTGACAGGTTTCGGTAAACTGTTTTTT. Translation: CASSLLTGFGKLFF. The J gene is TRBJ1-4, the V gene TRBV7-9; D is possibly TRBD1 (6 bases). Trimming shortened V by 2 bases and J by 11 bases, and 15 bases separated the two germline ends. Germline CDR1 reads SEHNR; CDR2 reads FQNEAQ (reference sequence). The CDR3 is 14 residues long.

The chain combines TRBV7-2 with TRBJ2-3, with D hard to call. Between the trimmed V and J ends, which lost 2 bases and 0 bases, there was a span of 12 bases. The V gene's germline CDR1 is SGHTA and CDR2 FQGNSA. The CDR3 has 16 residues. This CDR3 is CASSLIRGTSTDTQYF. In DNA form, the CDR3 reads TGTGCCAGCAGCTTAATCCGAGGAACTAGCACAGATACGCAGTATTTT.

This chain connects TRBV5-6 to TRBJ2-7; 8 nucleotides match TRBD1. The end of the DNA fits TRBJ2-5 better, so the J call may be wrong. Looked up from germline, CDR1 is SGHDT and CDR2 is YYEEEE. There are 14 residues in the CDR3. The CDR3 region is CASRVTGAKETQYF. CDR3 nucleotide sequence: TGTGCCAGCAGAGTGACAGGGGCAAAAGAGACCCAGTACTTC.

The gene calls are TRBV7-2 and TRBJ1-3, with a tentative D call TRBD1 (5 bases). This CDR3 is built from 16 residues. CDR1 is SGHTA, CDR2 FQGNSA, per germline. Between the trimmed V and J ends, which lost 5 bases and 2 bases, there was a span of 16 bases. The CDR3 nucleotides are TGTGCCAGCAGCCATAACTCGGGGACCGCTGGAAACACCATATATTTT. Its protein is CASSHNSGTAGNTIYF.